Presented here are 2 T cell receptor beta chains from one specimen sequenced in a study of coeliac disease. Some clones are missing from TCRdb's copy, which holds only in-frame ones; the method was immunoSEQ multiplex PCR. Of 5,100 or so clones listed, roughly 71% are singletons. Sequenced sample: lymphocytes from the gut lamina propria. The origin of the receptors is a woman aged 40 to 49.

The V gene is TRBV5-5, the J gene TRBJ2-3; tentative D call: TRBD2 (6 bases). Trimming pared 4 bases from V and 4 bases from J, leaving 16 bases between. Germline loops: CDR1 SGHKS, CDR2 YYEKEE (reference sequence). The CDR3 runs to 15 residues. DNA for the CDR3: TGTGCCAGCAGCCCGTCACTAGCACCCTCAGATACGCAGTATTTT. It encodes CASSPSLAPSDTQYF.

This sequence joins TRBV29-1 and TRBJ1-4; 10 bases line up with TRBD1. The ends lost 7 bases at V and 5 bases at J; junction bases unmatched: 4. This CDR3 is built from 13 residues. CDR1 and CDR2 from the germline V gene are SQVTM and ANQGSEA. This chain's CDR3 is CSALDRGNEKLFF. CDR3 sequence (DNA): TGCAGCGCCCTGGACAGGGGGAATGAAAAACTGTTTTTT.